The 28 T cell receptor beta chains listed next were all sequenced from one sample in a study of T cells in Graves' hyperthyroidism and ophthalmopathy. Amplified regions were TCR beta CDR3 sequences from RNA transcripts. The TCR CDR3 first-round RT-PCR relied on the HTBI primer set. TCRdb re-analysed the multiplex PCR reads in MiXCR, keeping a single row per CDR3 protein. The sample lists around 350,000 distinct CDR3 sequences, 20% to 25% occurring once. Sequenced: blood. Receptors originate from a man between 45 and 60 years old with Graves' hyperthyroidism.

As for this clonotype: With a much larger clone just one base away, this may be a read error. This rearrangement joins TRBV18 to TRBJ1-1; D gene ambiguous. The CDR3 consists of 13 residues. From germline, CDR1 is KGHSH and CDR2 LQKENI. CDR3 in DNA: TGTACCAGCTCACCAAGGGAGCACACTGAAGCTTTCTTT. Residues: CTSSPREHTEAFF. Combining the CDR3 with reference TRBV18 and TRBJ1-1 gives the whole variable domain NAGVMQNPRHLVRRRGQEARLRCSPMKGHSHVYWYRQLPEEGLKFMVYLQKENIIDESGMPKERFSAEFPKEGPSILRIQQVVRGDSAAYFCTSSPREHTEAFFGQGTRLTVV.

The chain employs TRBV19 and TRBJ2-4; maybe TRBD2 (5 bases). Germline loops: CDR1 LNHDA, CDR2 SQIVND (reference sequence). This CDR3 region has 16 residues. The V end lost 5 bases, the J end lost 2 bases, and 16 bases lay between the germline ends. CDR3 coding DNA: TGTGCCAGTAGTCCCCGGGAAGGGTCGACCAAAAACATTCAGTACTTC. This sequence encodes CASSPREGSTKNIQYF.

This clonotype was detected only a few times. The chain couples TRBV30 to TRBJ2-7; D is perhaps TRBD1 or TRBD2 (5 bases each). The V and J ends lost 7 bases and 6 bases respectively, with 22 bases between them. This CDR3 is 14 amino acids long. In germline, CDR1 is GTSNPN, CDR2 SVGIG (reference sequence). The CDR3 here is CASFQPGRRGEQYF. In nucleotides, the CDR3 is TGTGCCTCCTTCCAGCCAGGGAGACGGGGCGAGCAGTACTTC.

The chain employs TRBV30 and TRBJ2-1; TRBD2 aligns across 9 bases. Germline-derived CDR1 and CDR2 are GTSNPN and SVGIG (reference sequence). This CDR3 spans 17 amino acids. The junction had 12 bases not matched to a gene; V was cut back by 3 bases and J by 3 bases. CDR3: CAWRSLSGRPGYNEQFF. The CDR3 nucleotides are TGTGCCTGGAGAAGTTTGAGCGGGAGGCCGGGCTACAATGAGCAGTTCTTC.

The rearrangement links TRBV7-9 to TRBJ2-7, with TRBD2 matching over 14 bases. Losses at the gene ends were 2 bases for V and 3 bases for J; bases not matched to a gene: 9. The germline CDR1 and CDR2 sequences are SEHNR and FQNEAQ (reference sequence). This CDR3 has 18 amino acids. CDR3 sequence (DNA): TGTGCCAGCAGCTTATACCCCGGGACTAGCGGGAGACGCTACGAGCAGTACTTC. Translated: CASSLYPGTSGRRYEQYF.

This chain connects TRBV12-3 or TRBV12-4 to TRBJ2-3; possibly TRBD2 for D (6 bases). Trimming took 0 bases from V and 1 from J, leaving 17 bases between them. CDR3 length: 18 amino acids. The CDR3 reads CASSLALRPAGRTDTQYF. DNA of the CDR3: TGTGCCAGCAGTTTAGCGCTACGACCAGCGGGCCGCACAGATACGCAGTATTTT.

The chain carries TRBV28 and TRBJ1-4; D possibly corresponds to TRBD1 (5 bases). Germline CDR1 reads MDHEN; CDR2 reads SYDVKM. V lost 5 bases and J 3 bases, leaving 16 bases between the germline ends. The CDR3 is 16 amino acids. CDR3 sequence (DNA): TGTGCCAGCAGTGGCTATCTAAGGGGAGCTAATGAAAAACTGTTTTTT. This codes for CASSGYLRGANEKLFF.

This clonotype appeared a few times. The chain couples TRBV9 to TRBJ1-1; D is possibly TRBD1 (6 bases). The CDR3 runs to 15 residues. The V gene's germline CDR1 is SGDLS and CDR2 YYNGEE. V shed 2 bases and J shed 1 base, with 12 bases lying between them. In DNA form, the CDR3 reads TGTGCCAGCAGCGTCAGACAGGACGGGAACACTGAAGCTTTCTTT. Protein: CASSVRQDGNTEAFF.

This clonotype was picked up many times. This chain uses TRBV2 with TRBJ2-7; 15 bases agree with TRBD2. The CDR3 sequence is 12 residues long. With V trimmed by 11 bases and J by 9 bases, 5 bases remained unmatched. From germline, CDR1 is SNHLY and CDR2 FYNNEI. This CDR3 reads CACGLAGGVQYF. The CDR3 coding sequence is TGTGCCTGTGGACTAGCGGGAGGGGTGCAGTACTTC.

The gene calls are TRBV28 and TRBJ2-1, with 11 bases identical to TRBD2. V gave up 4 bases and J gave up 4 bases; unmatched junction bases: 12. The length of the CDR3 is 18 residues. Germline lookup yields CDR1 MDHEN and CDR2 SYDVKM. The CDR3 DNA sequence: TGTGCCAGCAGTTCTCCGATTCTGACTAGCGGGAAATACAATGAGCAGTTCTTC. Translated, it gives CASSSPILTSGKYNEQFF.

CDR3 loop: CASSIEGGRETQYF. CDR3 sequence (DNA): TGTGCCAGTAGTATAGAGGGAGGGCGAGAGACCCAGTACTTC. This rearrangement joins TRBV19 to TRBJ2-5, with TRBD2 identical over 7 bases. CDR1 is LNHDA, CDR2 SQIVND, per germline (reference sequence). V was pared by 0 bases and J by 4 bases, with 2 bases of the junction left unmatched. The CDR3 has 14 residues.

The V call is TRBV9, the J call TRBJ2-1; 7 positions agree with TRBD2. The CDR3 has 16 residues. The germline gives CDR1 SGDLS, CDR2 YYNGEE. J lost 9 bases, V lost 0 bases, and 12 bases had no gene match. The CDR3: CASSVAPSGGGGEQFF. As DNA, the CDR3 is TGTGCCAGCAGCGTAGCTCCTAGCGGAGGTGGCGGTGAGCAGTTCTTC.

This clonotype was found many times. This rearrangement joins TRBV28 to TRBJ2-3; 14 positions match TRBD2. V lost 4 bases and J lost 2; bases outside the gene matches: 8. The CDR3 runs to 18 residues. Germline CDR1 and CDR2: MDHEN and SYDVKM. Written as DNA, the CDR3 is TGTGCCAGCAGTTCCGGGACTAGCGGGAGTACGCTCACAGATACGCAGTATTTT. Protein sequence: CASSSGTSGSTLTDTQYF.

This clonotype was seen a few times. The chain recombines TRBV4-2 with TRBJ2-2; 8 positions agree with TRBD2. The V segment lost 0 bases and the J segment 6 bases; nucleotides outside the gene matches: 12. Germline values: CDR1 LGHNA, CDR2 YNFKEQ. This CDR3 has 18 residues. The DNA of the CDR3 is TGTGCCAGCAGCCAAGAAGAGCGGGGGACCTCGACGGCCGGGGAGCTGTTTTTT. Protein: CASSQEERGTSTAGELFF.

This clonotype was counted a few times. The chain recombines TRBV6-1 with TRBJ2-1; TRBD2 agrees at 10 bases. With 5 bases clipped from V and 3 bases from J, the junction kept 7 bases outside the gene matches. This CDR3 has 16 residues. Per the germline V gene, CDR1 is MNHNS and CDR2 is SASEGT. In DNA form, the CDR3 reads TGTGCCAGCAGTAAACCTATAGCGGGAGGCTACAATGAGCAGTTCTTC. This sequence encodes CASSKPIAGGYNEQFF.

The rearrangement links TRBV19 to TRBJ2-2; TRBD2 is a possible D gene (5 bases). The V end was cut by 3 bases, the J end by 6 bases, with 8 bases between. In germline, CDR1 is LNHDA, CDR2 SQIVND (reference sequence). This CDR3 has 13 residues. The CDR3 loop reads CASSIVGAGELFF. The DNA for the CDR3 is TGTGCCAGTAGTATTGTGGGAGCCGGGGAGCTGTTTTTT. The variable domain in full, completed from reference TRBV19 and TRBJ2-2, reads DGGITQSPKYLFRKEGQNVTLSCEQNLNHDAMYWYRQDPGQGLRLIYYSQIVNDFQKGDIAEGYSVSREKKESFPLTVTSAQKNPTAFYLCASSIVGAGELFFGEGSRLTVL.

The rearrangement uses TRBV20-1 and TRBJ2-7; 10 bases are a match to TRBD2. This CDR3 has 14 residues. CDR1 is DFQATT, CDR2 SNEGSKA, per germline (reference sequence). V lost 3 bases to trimming and J lost 2 bases; unmatched junction nucleotides: 4. The CDR3, as DNA: TGCAGTGCTAGGGAACTAGCGGGGCCCTACGAGCAGTACTTC. Translated, it gives CSARELAGPYEQYF.

V is TRBV6-2 or TRBV6-3 and J is TRBJ2-2; D possibly uses TRBD1 or TRBD2 (5 bases each). The CDR3 contains 16 residues. Germline CDR1 is MNHEY and CDR2 is SVGEGT. V lost 0 bases and J lost 5, with 13 bases in between. The CDR3 region has the DNA TGTGCCAGCAGTTACTCGAATATTGGGGGAACCGGGGAGCTGTTTTTT. Translating gives CASSYSNIGGTGELFF.

This clonotype has at least ten counts. This chain joins TRBV28 and TRBJ2-3; D not certain. The germline V gene has CDR1 MDHEN and CDR2 SYDVKM. With 6 bases removed from V and 6 bases from J, the gap between germline ends came to 7 bases. CDR3 size: 11 residues. The chain's CDR3 is CASSGHDTQYF. DNA for the CDR3: TGTGCCAGCAGCGGGCACGATACGCAGTATTTT.

This chain joins TRBV30 and TRBJ2-5; 7 positions agree with TRBD2. The CDR3 contains 15 residues. V was clipped by 8 bases and J by 1 base; unmatched bases: 13. The V gene's germline CDR1 is GTSNPN and CDR2 SVGIG (reference sequence). Here the CDR3 reads CASSLTSATQETQYF. The CDR3 coding sequence is TGTGCCAGTAGTCTCACTAGCGCAACCCAAGAGACCCAGTACTTC.

There are a few counts of this clonotype. The chain uses TRBV6-1 and TRBJ2-1; 10 bases are shared with TRBD2. Germline V gene lookup returns CDR1 MNHNS and CDR2 SASEGT. CDR3 length: 14 amino acids. V lost 6 bases to trimming and J lost 9 bases; unmatched junction nucleotides: 8. The CDR3 nucleotides read TGTGCCAGCAGCCCTCCACTAGCGGGAAGTGAGCAGTTCTTC. Its translation: CASSPPLAGSEQFF.

The genes are TRBV11-3 and TRBJ1-4; no definite D call. CDR3 length equals 13 residues. In germline, CDR1 is SGHNT, CDR2 YENEEA. The V and J ends lost 1 base and 15 bases respectively, with 15 bases between them. The CDR3 reads CASSLAGQRRVFF. The CDR3 DNA reads as TGTGCCAGCAGCTTAGCCGGTCAACGAAGGGTGTTTTTT.

In its sample, this clonotype was seen a few times. This chain links TRBV20-1 with TRBJ2-7; D may be TRBD2 (7 bases). Germline loops: CDR1 DFQATT, CDR2 SNEGSKA (reference sequence). This CDR3 region has 13 residues. Trimming shortened V by 4 bases and J by 4 bases, and 14 bases separated the two germline ends. CDR3 sequence (DNA): TGCAGTGCTAAAGGGGGGGCTTATTACGAGCAGTACTTC. Protein product: CSAKGGAYYEQYF.

CDR3 protein: CSAGRGQRGYTF. The CDR3 nucleotides read TGCAGTGCTGGCAGGGGGCAACGTGGCTACACCTTC. The chain employs TRBV20-1 and TRBJ1-2; 8 nucleotides agree with TRBD1. The CDR3 covers 12 residues. With 5 bases clipped from V and 7 bases from J, the junction kept 6 bases outside the gene matches. Germline V gene lookup returns CDR1 DFQATT and CDR2 SNEGSKA (reference sequence).

This clonotype was recorded at least ten times. The V gene is TRBV20-1, the J gene TRBJ2-7; maybe TRBD1 (5 bases). V was cut by 1 base and J by 1 base, with 8 bases left in between. Germline CDR1 DFQATT, CDR2 SNEGSKA (reference sequence). The CDR3 contains 13 residues. The CDR3 loop is CSARVDRSYEQYF. The CDR3 nucleotides read TGCAGTGCTAGAGTTGACAGATCCTACGAGCAGTACTTC.

This clonotype was counted once. The rearrangement joins TRBV6-1 to TRBJ2-4; perhaps TRBD1 as D (6 bases). Per germline, CDR1 MNHNS and CDR2 SASEGT. V was pared by 6 bases and J by 2 bases, with 17 bases between. This CDR3 spans 16 amino acids. In nucleotides, the CDR3 is TGTGCCAGCAGGGGGGCCGGGCCCGAAACCAAAAACATTCAGTACTTC. As protein: CASRGAGPETKNIQYF.

The rearrangement links TRBV20-1 to TRBJ2-7; 8 positions agree with TRBD2. The CDR3 is made up of 15 amino acids. V was clipped by 1 base and J by 2 bases; unmatched bases: 7. Germline-derived CDR1 and CDR2 are DFQATT and SNEGSKA (reference sequence). CDR3: CSARVTSGSTYEQYF. Written as DNA, the CDR3 is TGCAGTGCTAGAGTCACTAGCGGATCTACCTACGAGCAGTACTTC.

For this clonotype: This clone may be a read error of a much larger clone one base away. The genes are TRBV9 and TRBJ1-1; TRBD1 agrees at 12 bases. Germline CDR1 is SGDLS and CDR2 is YYNGEE. The CDR3 loop spans 17 amino acids. With V trimmed by 3 bases and J by 1 base, 7 bases remained unmatched. CDR3 amino acids: CASSARDRGRRNTEAFF. CDR3 DNA: TGTGCCAGCAGCGCCCGGGACAGGGGGCGACGGAACACTGAAGCTTTCTTT. The variable domain in full, completed from reference TRBV9 and TRBJ1-1, reads DSGVTQTPKHLITATGQRVTLRCSPRSGDLSVYWYQQSLDQGLQFLIQYYNGEERAKGNILERFSAQQFPDLHSELNLSSLELGDSALYFCASSARDRGRRNTEAFFGQGTRLTVV.